The subject of this entry is one T cell receptor beta chain. These data come from a study of blood T cell repertoires in COVID-19. Overall study context: Samples of COVID-19 (acute and convalescent) were obtained from the United States, Italy and Spain. T cells, B-cell-depleted T cells, or PBMCs provided the cDNA or gDNA that served as material.

Trimming took 10 bases from V and 2 from J, leaving 17 bases between them. Germline CDR1 MNHEY, CDR2 SMNVEV (reference sequence). The CDR3 sequence is 15 residues long. Per the authors' pipeline: Amplifying reference gene primers gave estimates of nucleated cell counts. Produced via immunoSEQ multiplex PCR; TCRdb's table is partial and in-frame only. V and J calls plus clone size are reproduced from that table; the DNA served to infer D and trimming. The sample includes a few hundred thousand clones, 86% seen only once; the top ten take roughly 2.4%. Sequenced material: peripheral blood. The sequence was obtained from a woman aged 45-59 years with acute or convalescent COVID-19. The chain uses TRBV27 and TRBJ2-2; tentative D call: TRBD2 (6 bases). CDR3 amino acids: CATAPGVTNTGELFF. CDR3 coding DNA: TGTGCCACCGCCCCGGGGGTAACAAACACCGGGGAGCTGTTTTTT.